One and the same sample provided the 25 T cell receptor beta chains below, sequenced in a study of immune evolution from preneoplasia to lung adenocarcinoma. TCRdb keeps only in-frame clones here, not all; method: immunoSEQ multiplex PCR. Of about 3,600 clones listed, around 80% are singletons. The sequencing sample was made of FFPE lung adenocarcinoma in situ tissue. Receptors were obtained from a person aged 60-79 years with lung adenocarcinoma.

This sequence joins TRBV28 and TRBJ1-2; 8 bases match TRBD1. Germline CDR1 MDHEN, CDR2 SYDVKM. V shed 7 bases and J 1 base; nucleotides not matched to a gene: 5. The CDR3 length is 14 residues. DNA of the CDR3: TGTGCCAGCACGGGACAGGAGGTTAACTATGGCTACACCTTC. As protein: CASTGQEVNYGYTF.

The chain uses TRBV5-1 and TRBJ2-3; perhaps TRBD2 as D (6 bases). The ends were cut back, 2 bases at V and 2 bases at J, with 9 bases in the middle. Germline V gene lookup returns CDR1 SGHRS and CDR2 YFSETQ. The CDR3 is 14 amino acids. This CDR3 reads CASSLGTSTDTQYF. The CDR3 DNA reads TGCGCCAGCAGCTTAGGGACTTCCACAGATACGCAGTATTTT.

This chain uses TRBV5-6 with TRBJ2-5; 8 bases are shared with TRBD1. Trimming cost V 4 bases and J 5 bases; bases outside gene matches: 4. This CDR3 has 13 amino acids. CDR1 and CDR2 (germline): SGHDT, YYEEEE. CDR3 sequence reads: CASSRTGSETQYF. In DNA form, the CDR3 reads TGTGCCAGCAGCCGGACAGGGTCCGAGACCCAGTACTTC.

The chain joins TRBV6-1 to TRBJ1-2; a possible D gene is TRBD1 (5 bases). In germline, CDR1 is MNHNS, CDR2 SASEGT. CDR3 length: 13 residues. Trimming removed 2 bases at V and 3 bases at J, with 7 bases between. This CDR3 reads CASSESRDYGYTF. The CDR3 bases are TGTGCCAGCAGTGAAAGCAGGGACTATGGCTACACCTTC.

The rearrangement uses TRBV4-1 and TRBJ2-3; D is uncertain. Trimming took off 1 base at V and 0 bases at J, with 11 bases between the two ends. The germline CDR1 and CDR2 sequences are MGHRA and YSYEKL. The CDR3 is 16 residues long. Here the CDR3 reads CASSQGTWPSTDTQYF. The CDR3 DNA reads TGCGCCAGCAGCCAAGGGACGTGGCCTAGCACAGATACGCAGTATTTT.

This clone was seen only once. The genes are TRBV11-2 and TRBJ2-3, with 9 bases matching TRBD1. Germline-derived CDR1 and CDR2 are SGHAT and FQNNGV. V lost 10 bases, J lost 5 bases, and 7 bases stayed unmatched. The CDR3 spans 13 residues. CDR3 sequence (DNA): TGTGCCACCCTCACAGGGGGCGTAGATACGCAGTATTTT. It specifies CATLTGGVDTQYF.

The chain has TRBV19 and TRBJ1-5, with D maybe TRBD1 (6 bases). This CDR3 spans 20 amino acids. The germline V gene has CDR1 LNHDA and CDR2 SQIVND (reference sequence). V was shortened by 3 bases and J by 0 bases, with 24 bases between the two germline ends. CDR3 protein: CASSISYPIRGGISNQPQHF. The CDR3 DNA is TGTGCCAGTAGTATCTCCTATCCTATTCGGGGGGGCATTAGCAATCAGCCCCAGCATTTT.

The chain has TRBV7-8 and TRBJ2-7; D is ambiguous. This CDR3 region has 14 residues. Per the germline V gene, CDR1 is SGHVS and CDR2 is FQNEAQ. V lost 1 base and J lost 3, with 10 bases in between. Here the CDR3 DNA reads TGTGCCAGCAGCTTAGTTGGGGTTTACTACGAGCAGTACTTC. Encoded protein: CASSLVGVYYEQYF.

This clone has just a few counts. V and J are TRBV28 and TRBJ2-5; D uncertain. CDR1 MDHEN and CDR2 SYDVKM come from the germline V gene. V gave up 5 bases and J gave up 12 bases, with 22 bases separating them. CDR3 length equals 14 residues. CDR3 bases: TGTGCCAGCAGTCATCTGTCCCCTTGGGATGATAAGTACTTC. Translating gives CASSHLSPWDDKYF.

The sample holds a few counts of this clone. The V call is TRBV4-1, the J call TRBJ2-7, with unresolved D. This CDR3 is built from 14 residues. Deletions cut 2 bases from V and 2 bases from J, with 10 bases between. Germline-derived CDR1 and CDR2 are MGHRA and YSYEKL. The CDR3 loop is CASSQIHGTYEQYF. For the CDR3, the DNA is TGCGCCAGCAGCCAAATTCACGGCACCTACGAGCAGTACTTC.

This chain joins TRBV19 and TRBJ2-3, with 7 bases lining up with TRBD1. CDR1 is LNHDA, CDR2 SQIVND, per germline (reference sequence). The CDR3 loop spans 16 amino acids. V dropped 0 bases and J dropped 3; count of bases not matched to a gene: 6. The CDR3 is CASSIDVTGTTDTQYF. Written as DNA, the CDR3 is TGTGCCAGTAGTATAGACGTGACAGGGACAACAGATACGCAGTATTTT.

The V gene is TRBV18, the J gene TRBJ2-7; 10 nucleotides agree with TRBD2. The trim removed 4 bases at V and 6 bases at J, leaving 9 bases unmatched. This CDR3 is built from 15 residues. Germline loops: CDR1 KGHSH, CDR2 LQKENI. CDR3 loop: CASSRQAGGPFEQYF. The DNA for the CDR3 is TGTGCCAGCTCACGACAAGCGGGGGGGCCGTTCGAGCAGTACTTC.

The V and J genes are TRBV4-1 and TRBJ2-1; D remains unclear. The V end was cut by 4 bases, the J end by 4 bases, with 14 bases between. The CDR3 sequence is 15 residues long. Germline CDR1 and CDR2: MGHRA and YSYEKL. The CDR3 DNA reads TGCGCCAGCAGCCTGAGTCAGGTGAATTACAATGAGCAGTTCTTC. It encodes CASSLSQVNYNEQFF.

V is TRBV7-9 and J is TRBJ1-4, with D possibly TRBD1 on 6 matching bases. Germline V gene lookup returns CDR1 SEHNR and CDR2 FQNEAQ (reference sequence). The CDR3 extends over 14 amino acids. The V end was cut by 5 bases, the J end by 1 base, with 8 bases between. The CDR3 coding sequence is TGTGCCAGCAGCCCAGGGGTAACTAATGAAAAACTGTTTTTT. It specifies CASSPGVTNEKLFF.

The chain couples TRBV27 to TRBJ2-3; 11 bases line up with TRBD2. Per the germline V gene, CDR1 is MNHEY and CDR2 is SMNVEV (reference sequence). V shed 8 bases, J shed 4 bases, and the junction held 11 bases outside the gene matches. This CDR3 has 16 residues. The DNA of the CDR3 is TGTGCCAGCCGCCATAGCGGGGGGGCCGTGGCAGATACGCAGTATTTT. It specifies CASRHSGGAVADTQYF.

The V call is TRBV5-6, the J call TRBJ1-2; D might be TRBD1 (5 bases). V was cut by 0 bases and J by 2 bases, with 8 bases left in between. This CDR3 has 14 residues. The V gene's germline CDR1 is SGHDT and CDR2 YYEEEE. The CDR3 DNA is TGTGCCAGCAGCTTGGCCGCAGGGAACTATGGCTACACCTTC. It specifies CASSLAAGNYGYTF.

The chain combines TRBV2 with TRBJ1-5; 7 nucleotides align to TRBD1. Germline V gene lookup returns CDR1 SNHLY and CDR2 FYNNEI. This CDR3 has 15 residues. J gave up 2 bases and V 5 bases, and 6 bases lay outside the gene matches. This CDR3 is CASSQQGPGNQPQHF. Written as DNA, the CDR3 is TGTGCCAGCAGTCAACAGGGGCCGGGCAATCAGCCCCAGCATTTT.

This clone is large within its sample. The rearrangement joins TRBV11-3 to TRBJ2-3; TRBD2 agrees at 15 bases. After removal of 5 bases from V and 2 bases from J, the junction contained 5 bases not matched to a gene. Germline lookup yields CDR1 SGHNT and CDR2 YENEEA. This CDR3 is 17 amino acids long. In DNA form, the CDR3 reads TGTGCCAGCAGCCCCTGGACTAGCGGGGGGGACACAGATACGCAGTATTTT. Translating gives CASSPWTSGGDTDTQYF.

The chain has TRBV15 and TRBJ2-1; D is ambiguous. The CDR3 runs to 13 residues. The V end lost 0 bases, the J end lost 8 bases, and 8 bases lay between the germline ends. Germline V CDR1 and CDR2: LNHNV, YYDKDF (reference sequence). The CDR3 here is CATSREVVHEQFF. The CDR3 DNA reads TGTGCCACCAGCAGAGAAGTCGTCCATGAGCAGTTCTTC. Together with reference TRBV15 and TRBJ2-1, the CDR3 gives the full variable domain: DAMVIQNPRYQVTQFGKPVTLSCSQTLNHNVMYWYQQKSSQAPKLLFHYYDKDFNNEADTPDNFQSRRPNTSFCFLDIRSPGLGDTAMYLCATSREVVHEQFFGPGTRLTVL.

J is TRBJ2-7 and V is TRBV9; D is perhaps TRBD1 or TRBD2 (7 bases each). Germline V gene data show CDR1 as SGDLS and CDR2 as YYNGEE. The V gene lost 1 base and the J gene lost 7 bases, with 12 bases spanning the gap. The CDR3 has 13 residues. CDR3 coding DNA: TGTGCCAGCAGCGTATGGCAGGGGGGGGAGCAGTACTTC. Amino acids: CASSVWQGGEQYF.

This clone was found once. The J gene is TRBJ2-7, the V gene TRBV5-1; D is perhaps TRBD1 (6 bases). This CDR3 region has 14 residues. Germline V gene lookup returns CDR1 SGHRS and CDR2 YFSETQ. V was shortened by 3 bases and J by 2 bases, with 12 bases between the two germline ends. This chain's CDR3 is CASSWQGITYEQYF. The CDR3 bases are TGCGCCAGCAGCTGGCAGGGGATTACCTACGAGCAGTACTTC.

There are a few counts of this clone. This rearrangement joins TRBV18 to TRBJ1-6; possible D gene TRBD1, 5 bases. The germline V gene has CDR1 KGHSH and CDR2 LQKENI. The CDR3 is 14 residues long. V lost 3 bases to trimming and J lost 13 bases, with 16 bases between them. In nucleotides, the CDR3 is TGTGCCAGCTCACCTCGGGACGGAGTAACTCCCCTCCACTTT. Its translation: CASSPRDGVTPLHF.

This chain joins TRBV28 and TRBJ1-2, with TRBD1 identical over 11 bases. The germline gives CDR1 MDHEN, CDR2 SYDVKM. Trimming took 8 bases from V and 4 from J; bases not matched to a gene: 0. This CDR3 has 12 residues. The CDR3 DNA is TGTGCCAGCGGACAGGGGGCCTATGGCTACACCTTC. Protein sequence: CASGQGAYGYTF.

The genes are TRBV19 and TRBJ1-2; no reliable D call. The CDR3 consists of 13 residues. The germline V gene has CDR1 LNHDA and CDR2 SQIVND (reference sequence). V was cut by 5 bases and J by 8 bases, with 15 bases left in between. CDR3 in DNA: TGTGCCAGTAGTTCTTTGGACGTGGGGGGCTACACCTTC. As protein: CASSSLDVGGYTF.

J is TRBJ1-1 and V is TRBV7-2; D is perhaps TRBD1 (5 bases). V was clipped by 1 base and J by 11 bases, with 17 bases between them. The CDR3 is made up of 14 amino acids. Germline values: CDR1 SGHTA, CDR2 FQGNSA. This chain's CDR3 is CASSLVAGQTEAFF. The CDR3 region has the DNA TGTGCCAGCAGCTTAGTGGCAGGGCAGACGGAGGCTTTCTTT.